These 8 T cell receptor beta chains came from one sample sequenced in a study of T cell clusters in autoimmune cytopenias. Each sample's input was 200 to 300 ng genomic DNA, about 38,000 genome equivalents. Multiplex touch-down PCR amplified TRB using TRB-A and TRB-B pools in one tube. After re-calling the multiplex PCR reads, TCRdb lists one entry per CDR3 protein, DNA absent. Its table lists 3,000 to 4,000 distinct CDR3 sequences. This sample also appeared in a second study, on T cell repertoires in aging, cancer and after chemotherapy.

What was sequenced was peripheral blood. These receptors were obtained from a human donor in good health.

According to its frequency, this clonotype is medium-sized (0.01 to 0.1%). The V gene is TRBV7-2, the J gene TRBJ2-3; TCRdb names TRBD1, which stays unverified in the absence of DNA. CDR3 length: 14 amino acids. The germline V gene has CDR1 SGHTA and CDR2 FQGNSA. CDR3 protein: CASSLAKGQDTQYF.

Considering frequency, this clonotype is medium-sized. The chain links TRBV19 to TRBJ2-7; checking the TCRdb D call of TRBD2 is not possible without DNA. The CDR3 length is 17 residues. CDR1 is LNHDA and CDR2 is SQIVND in the germline V gene (reference sequence). The CDR3 is CASKRLAFPRVSYEQYF.

This clonotype is deemed medium-sized by its frequency. The V call is TRBV6-2 or TRBV6-3, the J call TRBJ2-1; with no DNA, the TCRdb D assignment of TRBD2 cannot be verified. The germline CDR1 and CDR2 sequences are MNHEY and SVGEGT. The CDR3 extends over 17 amino acids. CDR3 region: CASSYSTWTSEINEQFF.

J is TRBJ1-1 and V is TRBV28. Germline V gene lookup returns CDR1 MDHEN and CDR2 SYDVKM. CDR3 length: 14 amino acids. CDR3 sequence reads: CASSLWSMNTEAFF.

The chain uses TRBV28 and TRBJ2-1; the D gene TCRdb calls, TRBD2, cannot be checked with no DNA. Germline V gene sequence: CDR1 MDHEN, CDR2 SYDVKM. There are 17 residues in the CDR3. CDR3 sequence: CATSRGPETSGYNEQFF.

According to its frequency, this clonotype is medium-sized. The V call is TRBV20-1, the J call TRBJ2-2; the TCRdb D gene call, TRBD1, has no DNA to confirm it. This CDR3 spans 15 amino acids. Germline CDR1 DFQATT, CDR2 SNEGSKA (reference sequence). CDR3: CSARTGTGDTGELFF.

By frequency, this clonotype is medium-sized. V and J are TRBV20-1 and TRBJ2-7; with no DNA, the TCRdb D assignment of TRBD1 cannot be verified. CDR3 length: 15 amino acids. Germline CDR1 DFQATT, CDR2 SNEGSKA (reference sequence). The CDR3: CSARTSGTGNEEQYF.

Judged by frequency, this clonotype is medium-sized. V and J are TRBV27 and TRBJ2-7. Germline assignment: CDR1 MNHEY and CDR2 SMNVEV (reference sequence). CDR3 length: 14 amino acids. The CDR3 sequence: CASRGFLAPYEQYF.